This T cell receptor beta chain comes out of a study of shared clonotypes between healthy human individuals. Study background: CD8 memory received one plate per donor, CD8 naive two, CD4 memory three and CD4 naive three.

In the CD4+ fraction, cells were divided into CD45RA+ naive and CD45RA-negative memory subsets. Study-wide results and caveats: In this cohort, only blood was sampled, and tissue repertoires likely differ.

As concerns this clone: Its antigen is not known.

Method: immunoSEQ multiplex PCR; TCRdb's copy keeps in-frame clones and lacks some. Altogether a few million clones are present, 85% to 95% being singletons, with the ten largest covering more than 0.35%. Specimen: naive CD4+ T cells from PBMCs. Subset: CD45RA+ positively selected. This receptor was taken from a man between 18 and 35 years old in good health. Some clones in this sample may be carry-over from other donors' samples.

CDR3 sequence reads: CASSQDRRATRLNIQYF. The CDR3 DNA reads as TGTGCCAGCAGCCAAGATCGGCGGGCGACGAGGTTAAACATTCAGTACTTC. The rearrangement uses TRBV14 and TRBJ2-4; the D gene is possibly TRBD2 (5 bases). Germline V gene sequence: CDR1 SGHDN, CDR2 FVKESK. Trimming removed 0 bases at V and 6 bases at J, with 18 bases between. The CDR3 loop spans 17 amino acids.